This T cell receptor (beta chain) is drawn from a study of T cells in localized non-small cell lung cancer. Trimming removed 5 bases from V and 3 bases from J, with 7 bases in between. Germline V gene data show CDR1 as WNHNN and CDR2 as SYGVQD (reference sequence). This CDR3 is 13 amino acids long. Details on this clone: Its target is unknown.

Overall study findings and caveats: It remains possible that heterogeneity exists, since only one tumor region was sequenced. Adjacent lung exhibited a median of around 60 among the 100 most abundant tumor clones. Uninvolved neighboring lung showed the greatest T cell clonality, exceeding tumor.

Repertoires were generated with immunoSEQ multiplex PCR, while TCRdb's copy carries only in-frame clones and drops some. The table has roughly 30,000 clones, 80% to 85% seen once. The genes are TRBV10-1 and TRBJ2-2; D is ambiguous. The TCR originated in a man aged 35-75 years with stage III lung adenocarcinoma. The sample in question was peripheral blood mononuclear cells, obtained before any cancer treatment. This CDR3 reads CASSRSYTGELFF. CDR3 nucleotides: TGCGCCAGCAGTCGATCGTACACCGGGGAGCTGTTTTTT.